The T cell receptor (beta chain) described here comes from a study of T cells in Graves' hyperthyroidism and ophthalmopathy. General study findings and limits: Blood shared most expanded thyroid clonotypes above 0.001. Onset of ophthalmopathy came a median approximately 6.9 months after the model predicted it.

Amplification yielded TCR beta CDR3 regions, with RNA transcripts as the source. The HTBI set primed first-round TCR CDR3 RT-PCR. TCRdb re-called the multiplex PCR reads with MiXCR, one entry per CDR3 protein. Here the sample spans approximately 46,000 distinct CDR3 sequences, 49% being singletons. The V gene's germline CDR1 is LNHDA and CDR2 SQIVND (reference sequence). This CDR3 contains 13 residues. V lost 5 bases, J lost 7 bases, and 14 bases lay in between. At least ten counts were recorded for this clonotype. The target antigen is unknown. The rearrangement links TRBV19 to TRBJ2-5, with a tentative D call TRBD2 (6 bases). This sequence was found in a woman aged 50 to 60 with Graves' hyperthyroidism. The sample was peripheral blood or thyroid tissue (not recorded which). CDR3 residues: CASSAGSSGTQYF. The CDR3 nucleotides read TGTGCCAGTAGTGCGGGATCGTCGGGGACCCAGTACTTC.